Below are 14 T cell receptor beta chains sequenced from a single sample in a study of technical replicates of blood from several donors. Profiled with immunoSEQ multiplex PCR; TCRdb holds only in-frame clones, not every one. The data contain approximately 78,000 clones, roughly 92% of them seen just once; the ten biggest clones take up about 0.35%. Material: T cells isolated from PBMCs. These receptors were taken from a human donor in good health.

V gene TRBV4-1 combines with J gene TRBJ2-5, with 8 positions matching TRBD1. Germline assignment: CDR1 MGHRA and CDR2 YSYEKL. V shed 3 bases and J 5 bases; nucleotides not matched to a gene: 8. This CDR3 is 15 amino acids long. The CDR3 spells CASSQGDRRTETQYF. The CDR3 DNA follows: TGCGCCAGCAGCCAGGGGGACAGGAGGACGGAGACCCAGTACTTC.

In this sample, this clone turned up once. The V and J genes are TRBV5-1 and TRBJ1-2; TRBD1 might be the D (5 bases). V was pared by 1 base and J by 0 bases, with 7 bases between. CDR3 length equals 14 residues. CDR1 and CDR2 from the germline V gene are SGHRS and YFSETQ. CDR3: CASSLTGANYGYTF. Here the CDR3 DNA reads TGCGCCAGCAGCTTGACAGGAGCTAACTATGGCTACACCTTC.

The CDR3 here is CASSLTEQGNTEAFF. Written as DNA, the CDR3 is TGTGCCAGCTCACTCACCGAACAGGGGAACACTGAAGCTTTCTTT. The V gene is TRBV18, the J gene TRBJ1-1; the D gene is possibly TRBD1 (6 bases). Germline V lookup: CDR1 KGHSH, CDR2 LQKENI. Deletions cut 4 bases from V and 1 base from J, with 13 bases between. CDR3 length: 15 amino acids.

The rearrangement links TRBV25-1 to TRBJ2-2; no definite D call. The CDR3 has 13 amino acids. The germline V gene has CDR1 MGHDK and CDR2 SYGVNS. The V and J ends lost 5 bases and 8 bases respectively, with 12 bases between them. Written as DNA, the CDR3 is TGTGCCAGCAGTCTATTGCTTACGGGGGAGCTGTTTTTT. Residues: CASSLLLTGELFF.

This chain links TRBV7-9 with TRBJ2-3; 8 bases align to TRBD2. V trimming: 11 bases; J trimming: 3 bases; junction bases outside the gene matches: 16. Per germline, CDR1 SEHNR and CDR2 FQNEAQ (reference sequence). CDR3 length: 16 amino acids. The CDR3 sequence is CAGGGTLLAETDTQYF. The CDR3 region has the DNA TGTGCCGGGGGGGGGACATTACTAGCGGAAACAGATACGCAGTATTTT.

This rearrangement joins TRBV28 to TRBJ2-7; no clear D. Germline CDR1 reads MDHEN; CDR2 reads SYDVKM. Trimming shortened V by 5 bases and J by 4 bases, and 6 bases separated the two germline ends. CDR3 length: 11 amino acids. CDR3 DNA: TGTGCCAGCAGTCCCATGTACGAGCAGTACTTC. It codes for CASSPMYEQYF.

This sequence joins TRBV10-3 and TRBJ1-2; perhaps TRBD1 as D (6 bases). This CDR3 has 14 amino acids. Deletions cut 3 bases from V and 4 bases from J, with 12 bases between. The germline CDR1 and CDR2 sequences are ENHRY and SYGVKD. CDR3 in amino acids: CAISDRGSAYGYTF. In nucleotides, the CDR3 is TGTGCCATCAGTGACAGGGGATCGGCCTATGGCTACACCTTC.

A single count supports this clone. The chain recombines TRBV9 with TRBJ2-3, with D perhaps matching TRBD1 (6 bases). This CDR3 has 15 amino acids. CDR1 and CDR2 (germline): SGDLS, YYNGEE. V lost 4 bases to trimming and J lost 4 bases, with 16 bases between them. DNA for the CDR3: TGTGCCAGCAGCTTTCAGGGGAGAGAGGCAGATACGCAGTATTTT. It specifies CASSFQGREADTQYF.

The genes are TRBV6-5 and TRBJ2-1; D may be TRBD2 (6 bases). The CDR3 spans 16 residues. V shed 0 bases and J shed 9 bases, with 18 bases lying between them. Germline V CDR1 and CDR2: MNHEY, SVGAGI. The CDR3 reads CASSYSQVASVGEQFF. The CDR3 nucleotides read TGTGCCAGCAGTTACTCGCAGGTTGCTAGCGTGGGTGAGCAGTTCTTC.

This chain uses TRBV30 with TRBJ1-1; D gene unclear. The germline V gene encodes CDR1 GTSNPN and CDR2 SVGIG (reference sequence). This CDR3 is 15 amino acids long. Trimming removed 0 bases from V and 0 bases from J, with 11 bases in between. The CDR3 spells CAWSVYRLLNTEAFF. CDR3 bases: TGTGCCTGGAGTGTCTATCGACTCCTGAACACTGAAGCTTTCTTT.

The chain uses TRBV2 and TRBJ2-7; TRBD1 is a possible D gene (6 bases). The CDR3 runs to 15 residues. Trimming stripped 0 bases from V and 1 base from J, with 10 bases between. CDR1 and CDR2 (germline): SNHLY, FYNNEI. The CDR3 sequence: CASSEATDRSYEQYF. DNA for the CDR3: TGTGCCAGCAGTGAAGCAACAGACAGGTCCTACGAGCAGTACTTC.

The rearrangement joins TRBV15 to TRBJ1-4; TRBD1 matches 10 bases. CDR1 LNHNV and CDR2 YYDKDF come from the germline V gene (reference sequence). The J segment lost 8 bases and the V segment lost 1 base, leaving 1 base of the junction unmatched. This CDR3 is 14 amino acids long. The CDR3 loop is CATSRGTGGEKLFF. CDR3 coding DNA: TGTGCCACCAGCAGAGGGACAGGGGGGGAAAAACTGTTTTTT.

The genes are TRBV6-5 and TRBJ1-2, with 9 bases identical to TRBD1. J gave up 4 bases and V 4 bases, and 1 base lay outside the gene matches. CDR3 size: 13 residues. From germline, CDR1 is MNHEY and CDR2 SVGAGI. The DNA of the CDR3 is TGTGCCAGCAGTTCGGGACAGGGCTATGGCTACACCTTC. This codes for CASSSGQGYGYTF.

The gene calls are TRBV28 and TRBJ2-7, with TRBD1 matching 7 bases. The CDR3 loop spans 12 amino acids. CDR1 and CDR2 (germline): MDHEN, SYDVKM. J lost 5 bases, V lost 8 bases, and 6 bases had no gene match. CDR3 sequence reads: CASSYRGDEQYF. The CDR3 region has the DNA TGTGCCAGCTCCTACAGGGGCGACGAGCAGTACTTC.